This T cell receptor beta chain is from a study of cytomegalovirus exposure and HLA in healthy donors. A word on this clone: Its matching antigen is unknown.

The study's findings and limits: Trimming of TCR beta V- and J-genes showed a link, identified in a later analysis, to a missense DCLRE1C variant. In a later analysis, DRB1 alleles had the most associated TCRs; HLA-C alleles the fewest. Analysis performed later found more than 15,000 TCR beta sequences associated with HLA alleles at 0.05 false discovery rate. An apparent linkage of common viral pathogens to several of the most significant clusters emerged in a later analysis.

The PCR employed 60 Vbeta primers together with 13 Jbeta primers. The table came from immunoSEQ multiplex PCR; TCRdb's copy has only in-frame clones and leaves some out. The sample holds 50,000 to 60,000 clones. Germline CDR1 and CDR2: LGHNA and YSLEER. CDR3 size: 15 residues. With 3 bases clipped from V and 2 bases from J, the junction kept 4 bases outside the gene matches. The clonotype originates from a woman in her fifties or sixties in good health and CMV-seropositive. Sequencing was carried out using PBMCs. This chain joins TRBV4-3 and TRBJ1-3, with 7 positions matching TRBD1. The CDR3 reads CASSQTQGPGNTIYF. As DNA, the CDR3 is TGCGCCAGCAGCCAGACACAGGGGCCTGGAAACACCATATATTTT.